Below, 28 T cell receptor beta chains from the same sample are listed, as sequenced in a study of blood T cell repertoires in COVID-19. Repertoires were generated with immunoSEQ multiplex PCR, while TCRdb's copy carries only in-frame clones and drops some. The sample shows a few hundred thousand clones, about 90% of them seen only once. The sample consisted of PBMCs or T cells enriched from blood (not recorded which). These receptors were obtained from a woman aged 25 to 45 who had recovered from COVID-19.

The chain uses TRBV7-9 and TRBJ2-7, with D possibly being TRBD2 (7 bases). CDR3 length: 15 amino acids. Germline assignment: CDR1 SEHNR and CDR2 FQNEAQ (reference sequence). Trimming pared 2 bases from V and 5 bases from J, leaving 16 bases between. The CDR3 loop reads CASSLLGGAKDEQYF. CDR3 DNA: TGTGCCAGCAGCTTATTAGGGGGGGCCAAGGACGAGCAGTACTTC.

The V gene is TRBV2, the J gene TRBJ1-5; 7 positions agree with TRBD1. The CDR3 runs to 13 residues. The germline CDR1 and CDR2 sequences are SNHLY and FYNNEI. Germline trimming cut 6 bases from V and 5 bases from J; bases unmatched to any gene: 4. The CDR3 region is CASRSQGHQPQHF. As DNA, the CDR3 is TGTGCCAGCAGGTCACAGGGGCATCAGCCCCAGCATTTT.

The chain recombines TRBV27 with TRBJ1-1, with D maybe TRBD1 (6 bases). From germline, CDR1 is MNHEY and CDR2 SMNVEV (reference sequence). CDR3 length: 14 residues. Trimming left V 5 bases short and J 1 base short, with 11 bases between. The DNA of the CDR3 is TGTGCCAGCAGTCCAGCGGACAGGAACACTGAAGCTTTCTTT. As protein: CASSPADRNTEAFF.

V and J are TRBV6-5 and TRBJ1-1; 8 nucleotides agree with TRBD1. CDR1 is MNHEY, CDR2 SVGAGI, per germline. The CDR3 is 16 residues long. Trimming cost V 0 bases and J 4 bases; bases outside gene matches: 7. CDR3 amino acids: CASSYSRAQGVTEAFF. In nucleotides, the CDR3 is TGTGCCAGCAGTTACTCGAGAGCACAGGGGGTCACTGAAGCTTTCTTT.

The chain is built from TRBV9 and TRBJ2-3; 10 positions agree with TRBD2. This CDR3 spans 16 amino acids. The V and J ends lost 2 bases and 2 bases, in that order; junction bases with no gene match: 5. Germline assignment: CDR1 SGDLS and CDR2 YYNGEE. The chain's CDR3 is CASSVLSGRATDTQYF. In DNA form, the CDR3 reads TGTGCCAGCAGCGTCCTAAGCGGGAGGGCCACAGATACGCAGTATTTT. The full variable domain, with the rest looked up from reference TRBV9 and TRBJ2-3, is DSGVTQTPKHLITATGQRVTLRCSPRSGDLSVYWYQQSLDQGLQFLIQYYNGEERAKGNILERFSAQQFPDLHSELNLSSLELGDSALYFCASSVLSGRATDTQYFGPGTRLTVL.

This rearrangement joins TRBV9 to TRBJ2-3, with TRBD1 identical over 9 bases. Trimming cost V 3 bases and J 7 bases; bases outside gene matches: 15. Germline CDR1 reads SGDLS; CDR2 reads YYNGEE. The CDR3 has 17 residues. CDR3 residues: CASSASPGTGYDNTQYF. DNA for the CDR3: TGTGCCAGCAGCGCGAGCCCCGGGACAGGGTATGATAATACGCAGTATTTT.

The gene calls are TRBV6-5 and TRBJ1-1; D unresolved. Germline V gene lookup returns CDR1 MNHEY and CDR2 SVGAGI. CDR3 length equals 14 residues. With 2 bases removed from V and 3 bases from J, the gap between germline ends came to 10 bases. Here the CDR3 DNA reads TGTGCCAGCAGTTACACAAAGGGAGACACTGAAGCTTTCTTT. This codes for CASSYTKGDTEAFF.

The J gene is TRBJ1-2, the V gene TRBV5-5; no firm D call. This CDR3 contains 15 residues. The ends were cut back, 0 bases at V and 0 bases at J, with 9 bases in the middle. Looked up from germline, CDR1 is SGHKS and CDR2 is YYEKEE (reference sequence). CDR3 nucleotides: TGTGCCAGCAGCTTGGTCGGGGAGACTAACTATGGCTACACCTTC. Amino acids: CASSLVGETNYGYTF.

J is TRBJ2-7 and V is TRBV11-2; D is unresolved. Germline assignment: CDR1 SGHAT and CDR2 FQNNGV. Trimming removed 6 bases at V and 1 base at J, with 10 bases between. This CDR3 is built from 13 residues. In nucleotides, the CDR3 is TGTGCCAGCAGTCCGGGTGGGTCCTACGAGCAGTACTTC. Protein: CASSPGGSYEQYF.

The chain has TRBV11-3 and TRBJ1-2; D is undetermined. Germline lookup yields CDR1 SGHNT and CDR2 YENEEA. This CDR3 region has 14 residues. Trimming cost V 5 bases and J 5 bases, with 15 bases left between them. Written as DNA, the CDR3 is TGTGCCAGCAGCCCGTTTGACCCGAGGTATGGCTACACCTTC. It codes for CASSPFDPRYGYTF. The complete variable domain, with remaining parts taken from reference TRBV11-3 and TRBJ1-2, reads EAGVVQSPRYKIIEKKQPVAFWCNPISGHNTLYWYLQNLGQGPELLIRYENEEAVDDSQLPKDRFSAERLKGVDSTLKIQPAELGDSAVYLCASSPFDPRYGYTFGSGTRLTVV.

The CDR3 protein is CASSFIGEAKNIQYF. CDR3 in DNA: TGCGCCAGCAGCTTTATCGGAGAGGCCAAAAACATTCAGTACTTC. This chain links TRBV5-1 with TRBJ2-4; D is unresolved. The V and J ends lost 2 bases and 1 base respectively, with 10 bases between them. The CDR3 sequence is 15 residues long. Germline CDR1 and CDR2: SGHRS and YFSETQ.

V is TRBV6-5 and J is TRBJ2-2; D gene unclear. The V gene lost 2 bases and the J gene lost 6 bases, with 7 bases spanning the gap. CDR3 size: 13 residues. CDR1 and CDR2 (germline): MNHEY, SVGAGI. CDR3 region: CASSYAMSGELFF. CDR3 nucleotide sequence: TGTGCCAGCAGTTACGCGATGTCCGGGGAGCTGTTTTTT.

The chain is built from TRBV24-1 and TRBJ1-3; the D is unclear. CDR1 and CDR2 from the germline V gene are KGHDR and SFDVKD. The V end lost 2 bases, the J end lost 2 bases, and 6 bases lay between the germline ends. CDR3 length: 14 amino acids. In DNA, the CDR3 is TGTGCCACCAGTGATTCGCGGGCTGGAAACACCATATATTTT. Encoded protein: CATSDSRAGNTIYF.

The chain has TRBV4-2 and TRBJ1-1, with D possibly TRBD1 on 5 matching bases. The CDR3 covers 14 residues. Germline-derived CDR1 and CDR2 are LGHNA and YNFKEQ. Trimming removed 4 bases at V and 5 bases at J, with 14 bases between. In DNA form, the CDR3 reads TGTGCCAGCAGCCCGACCCCGGGGGGAACTGAAGCTTTCTTT. This codes for CASSPTPGGTEAFF.

The chain uses TRBV4-1 and TRBJ2-5; TRBD2 matches 15 bases. The CDR3 covers 19 residues. J gave up 1 base and V 3 bases, and 9 bases lay outside the gene matches. Germline assignment: CDR1 MGHRA and CDR2 YSYEKL. The CDR3 loop is CASSHPGLAGGPGQETQYF. CDR3 bases: TGCGCCAGCAGCCACCCCGGACTAGCGGGGGGGCCGGGCCAAGAGACCCAGTACTTC.

This chain connects TRBV6-5 to TRBJ1-5; D may be TRBD1 (6 bases). The CDR3 has 14 amino acids. The germline V gene has CDR1 MNHEY and CDR2 SVGAGI. V lost 7 bases and J 0 bases, leaving 10 bases between the germline ends. The CDR3 spells CASTGQYSNQPQHF. In DNA form, the CDR3 reads TGTGCCAGCACGGGACAATATAGCAATCAGCCCCAGCATTTT.

The J gene is TRBJ1-1, the V gene TRBV28; TRBD1 is a possible D gene (5 bases). CDR3 length equals 14 residues. V lost 7 bases and J 4 bases, leaving 16 bases between the germline ends. Germline CDR1 is MDHEN and CDR2 is SYDVKM. CDR3 loop: CASTPAGGSTEAFF. The CDR3, as DNA: TGTGCCAGCACTCCAGCGGGGGGTAGCACTGAAGCTTTCTTT.

V is TRBV24-1 and J is TRBJ1-2, with 10 bases that match TRBD1. This CDR3 is 15 amino acids long. Looked up from germline, CDR1 is KGHDR and CDR2 is SFDVKD. Germline trimming cut 4 bases from V and 4 bases from J; bases unmatched to any gene: 5. CDR3 sequence (DNA): TGTGCCACCAGTGACTCCCGGACAGGGGGCTATGGCTACACCTTC. Its translation is CATSDSRTGGYGYTF.

The chain couples TRBV2 to TRBJ2-5; possible D gene TRBD2, 6 bases. CDR3 length: 15 residues. Germline V gene data show CDR1 as SNHLY and CDR2 as FYNNEI. Trimming took 1 base from V and 5 from J, leaving 14 bases between them. CDR3 protein: CASSEGGGSGETQYF. The DNA for the CDR3 is TGTGCCAGCAGTGAAGGGGGTGGTAGCGGCGAGACCCAGTACTTC. Based on the CDR3 plus reference TRBV2 and TRBJ2-5, the full variable domain is EPEVTQTPSHQVTQMGQEVILRCVPISNHLYFYWYRQILGQKVEFLVSFYNNEISEKSEIFDDQFSVERPDGSNFTLKIRSTKLEDSAMYFCASSEGGGSGETQYFGPGTRLLVL.

This clone was counted only a few times. No conserved phenylalanine or tryptophan ends this CDR3, so it is likely a read error. The limits of the CDR3 on the DNA are not certain, so only TCRdb's listed CDR3 is given. The rearrangement uses TRBV5-8 and TRBJ1-3; the DNA was not used to check the table's D call, TRBD1. The CDR3 length is 10 residues, termini included. Germline CDR1 reads SGHTS; CDR2 reads YDEGEE. This CDR3 is CASNGWGPPI.

The V gene is TRBV4-1, the J gene TRBJ2-7; TRBD2 might be the D (6 bases). Per germline, CDR1 MGHRA and CDR2 YSYEKL. The CDR3 sequence is 18 residues long. V lost 0 bases and J lost 3, with 21 bases in between. CDR3 coding DNA: TGCGCCAGCAGCCAAGATTGGGGGGTTGGGCAGAGAGACTACGAGCAGTACTTC. Translating gives CASSQDWGVGQRDYEQYF.

The chain recombines TRBV7-9 with TRBJ2-3; TRBD2 matches 9 bases. CDR3 length: 16 residues. V dropped 5 bases and J dropped 2; count of bases not matched to a gene: 8. Germline lookup yields CDR1 SEHNR and CDR2 FQNEAQ (reference sequence). The CDR3 sequence is CASSAWTSAITDTQYF. In nucleotides, the CDR3 is TGTGCCAGCAGCGCCTGGACTAGCGCAATCACAGATACGCAGTATTTT.

The V gene is TRBV24-1, the J gene TRBJ1-5; no definite D call. V was trimmed by 11 bases and J by 3 bases, leaving 16 bases between them. Germline values: CDR1 KGHDR, CDR2 SFDVKD. CDR3 length: 14 amino acids. For the CDR3, the DNA is TGTGCCATACAAAAGGCCGGGAACAATCAGCCCCAGCATTTT. Its protein is CAIQKAGNNQPQHF.

DNA for the CDR3: TGTGCCAGCAGCTTGAATAATTTATACGAGCAGTACTTC. It encodes CASSLNNLYEQYF. V usage is TRBV5-5 and J usage is TRBJ2-7; D unresolved. Germline V gives CDR1 SGHKS, CDR2 YYEKEE (reference sequence). V lost 1 base, J lost 4 bases, and 9 bases lay in between. The CDR3 runs to 13 residues.

The chain has TRBV7-2 and TRBJ1-1; D is unresolved. This CDR3 contains 13 residues. Trimming stripped 3 bases from V and 6 bases from J, with 11 bases between. CDR1 and CDR2 from the germline V gene are SGHTA and FQGNSA. CDR3 region: CASSLYGVSEAFF. DNA for the CDR3: TGTGCCAGCAGCTTGTACGGGGTCTCTGAAGCTTTCTTT.

This clone was detected only a few times. The rearrangement joins TRBV4-1 to TRBJ1-5, with D unresolved. V lost 1 base, J lost 0 bases, and 16 bases lay in between. The CDR3 has 18 residues. The germline V gene encodes CDR1 MGHRA and CDR2 YSYEKL. The CDR3 spells CASSQASGHPYSNQPQHF. CDR3 DNA: TGCGCCAGCAGCCAAGCGAGTGGGCACCCATATAGCAATCAGCCCCAGCATTTT.

The V and J genes are TRBV7-9 and TRBJ2-5; no clear D gene. Trimming took 1 base from V and 5 from J, leaving 11 bases between them. The CDR3 is 14 residues long. Germline V CDR1 and CDR2: SEHNR, FQNEAQ (reference sequence). The CDR3 nucleotides are TGTGCCAGCAGCTTAGATGGCAGTTCCGAGACCCAGTACTTC. This sequence encodes CASSLDGSSETQYF.

V gene TRBV28 combines with J gene TRBJ1-2; 7 bases are shared with TRBD1. This CDR3 has 13 residues. CDR1 is MDHEN and CDR2 is SYDVKM in the germline V gene. The junction had 0 bases not matched to a gene; V was cut back by 3 bases and J by 2 bases. The CDR3 here is CASSLDRNYGYTF. CDR3 nucleotide sequence: TGTGCCAGCAGTTTGGACAGGAACTATGGCTACACCTTC.